The rows below give T cell receptor beta chains drawn from one sample of a study of blood T cell repertoires in COVID-19. Clones were read by immunoSEQ multiplex PCR, and TCRdb kept only the in-frame ones, dropping some. Of 150,000 to 200,000 clones in the sample, about 83% were seen once. Sequencing was done on a sample of peripheral blood. The source of these receptors is a woman of 80 years or more with acute or convalescent COVID-19. Both conserved end residues are part of each CDR3.

J: TRBJ2-3
V: TRBV27
CDR3: CASSPLGLDTQYF

J: TRBJ2-1
V: TRBV4-1
CDR3: CASSQDASSYNEQFF

J: TRBJ2-1
V: TRBV6-6
CDR3: CASSAKSRDTDEQFF

J: TRBJ1-5
V: TRBV7-2
CDR3: CASSSGPGNNQPQHF

J: TRBJ1-5
V: TRBV28
CDR3: CASSLLGGDSRQPQHF

J: TRBJ2-7
V: TRBV5-6
CDR3: CASSLGRGSYTNPYEQYF

J: TRBJ1-5
V: TRBV29-1
CDR3: CSVLTGGKGQPQHF

J: TRBJ1-1
V: TRBV29-1
CDR3: CSVRLTGGNTEAFF

J: TRBJ2-1
V: TRBV2
CDR3: CASRGLTGKNEQFF

J: TRBJ2-1
V: TRBV25-1
CDR3: CASSEYGVRTNEQFF

J: TRBJ2-2
V: TRBV25-1
CDR3: CASSAWTGDRELFF

J: TRBJ1-4
V: TRBV5-1
CDR3: CASSSTGGQTNEKLFF

J: TRBJ2-3
V: TRBV3-1/TRBV3-2
CDR3: CASSLGLAGDGDTQYF

J: TRBJ2-4
V: TRBV5-1
CDR3: CASSSSGALAKNIQYF

J: TRBJ2-1
V: TRBV6-6
CDR3: CASSDLLESYNEQFF

J: TRBJ2-1
V: TRBV7-9
CDR3: CASSFSGSQYNEQFF

J: TRBJ1-1
V: TRBV18
CDR3: CASFPGQALGATEAFF

J: TRBJ2-5
V: TRBV19
CDR3: CASSNQPGTQYF

J: TRBJ1-5
V: TRBV28
CDR3: CASCSGGGGQPQHF

J: TRBJ1-4
V: TRBV2
CDR3: CASSDQGTLSKLFF

J: TRBJ2-7
V: TRBV6-5
CDR3: CATRRETSYEQYF

J: TRBJ2-7
V: TRBV6-5
CDR3: CASSYSFLAGFYEQYF

J: TRBJ1-2
V: TRBV28
CDR3: CASSLGVTGKGVYGYTF

J: TRBJ2-2
V: TRBV5-1
CDR3: CASSFRSGRAGTGELFF

J: TRBJ2-7
V: TRBV3-1/TRBV3-2
CDR3: CASSRPTSGSIYEQYF

J: TRBJ1-5
V: TRBV6-5
CDR3: CASNPRGKGDQPQHF

J: TRBJ1-6
V: TRBV6-5
CDR3: CASREGANSPLHF

J: TRBJ2-7
V: TRBV5-5
CDR3: CASSYPGPYEQYF